This TCR beta chain was profiled in a study of siplizumab effects on memory and regulatory T cells. Notes on the study in general: Roughly 75-97% of dividing CD4+ or CD8+ clones were without an attributable naive or memory phenotype. A significant reduction in alloreactive sequences traceable to unstimulated CD4+ memory cells was produced by siplizumab. Naive T cells looked more diverse than memory cells, and they looked like major contributors to the alloresponse. In siplizumab cultures, the suppressive function of proliferating Tregs remained unconfirmed.

Concerning this clone: The antigen remains unidentified.

Germline V gene data show CDR1 as GTSNPN and CDR2 as SVGIG (reference sequence). With V trimmed by 7 bases and J by 5 bases, 11 bases remained unmatched. CDR3 size: 16 residues. The data were produced by immunoSEQ multiplex PCR, yet TCRdb's version contains in-frame clones alone and is incomplete. The sample lists around 86,000 clones; 94% were seen once. The chain combines TRBV30 with TRBJ2-5; 15 bases map to TRBD2. This TCR derives from a human donor in good health. What was sequenced was non-Treg CD4+ T cells sorted from blood. CDR3 DNA sequence: TGTGCCTTCCTAGGGACTAGCGGGGGGCCATGGGAGACCCAGTACTTC. Amino acids: CAFLGTSGGPWETQYF.